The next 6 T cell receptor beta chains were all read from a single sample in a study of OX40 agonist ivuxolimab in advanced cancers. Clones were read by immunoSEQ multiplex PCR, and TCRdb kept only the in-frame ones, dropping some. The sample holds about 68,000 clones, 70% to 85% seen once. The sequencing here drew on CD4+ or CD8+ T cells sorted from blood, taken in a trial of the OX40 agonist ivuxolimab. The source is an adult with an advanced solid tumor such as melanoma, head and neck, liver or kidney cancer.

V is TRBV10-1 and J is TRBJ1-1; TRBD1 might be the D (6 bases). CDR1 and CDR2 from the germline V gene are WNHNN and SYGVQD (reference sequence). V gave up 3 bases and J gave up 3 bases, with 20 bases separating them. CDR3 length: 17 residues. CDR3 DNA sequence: TGCGCCAGCAGTGATCCAGGGGCGTCGGGGGGCGACACTGAAGCTTTCTTT. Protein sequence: CASSDPGASGGDTEAFF.

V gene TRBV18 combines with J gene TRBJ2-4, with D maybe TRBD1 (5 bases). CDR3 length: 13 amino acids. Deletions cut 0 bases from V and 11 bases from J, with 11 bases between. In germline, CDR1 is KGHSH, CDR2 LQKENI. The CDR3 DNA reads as TGTGCCAGCTCACCACCGGGGCAGAACCTTCAGTACTTC. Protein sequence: CASSPPGQNLQYF.

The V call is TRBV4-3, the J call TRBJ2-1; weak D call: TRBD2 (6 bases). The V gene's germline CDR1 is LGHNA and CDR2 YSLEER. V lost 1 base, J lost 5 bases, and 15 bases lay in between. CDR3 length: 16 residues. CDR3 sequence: CASSQALVGGNNEQFF. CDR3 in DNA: TGCGCCAGCAGCCAAGCCCTGGTGGGGGGTAACAATGAGCAGTTCTTC.

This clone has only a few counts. In DNA, the CDR3 is TGTGCCAGCGCGACGGGACAGCTGAACGGCTACACCTTC. Its protein product is CASATGQLNGYTF. The rearrangement joins TRBV2 to TRBJ1-2; 7 nucleotides match TRBD1. J was trimmed by 8 bases and V by 8 bases; bases with no gene match: 11. The CDR3 is 13 amino acids. Germline lookup yields CDR1 SNHLY and CDR2 FYNNEI.

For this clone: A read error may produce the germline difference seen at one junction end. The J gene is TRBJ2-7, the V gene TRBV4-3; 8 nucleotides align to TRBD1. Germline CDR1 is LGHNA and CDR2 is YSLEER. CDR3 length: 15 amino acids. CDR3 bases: TGCGCCAGCAGCCAAGAGACAGGGGCCACCTACGCGCAGTACTTC. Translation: CASSQETGATYAQYF.

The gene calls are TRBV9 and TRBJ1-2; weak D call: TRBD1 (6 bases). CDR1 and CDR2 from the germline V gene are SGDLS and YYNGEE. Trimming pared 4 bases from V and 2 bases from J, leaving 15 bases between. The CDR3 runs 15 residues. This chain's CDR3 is CASSQVAGANYGYTF. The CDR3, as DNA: TGTGCCAGCAGCCAAGTGGCGGGGGCGAACTATGGCTACACCTTC.